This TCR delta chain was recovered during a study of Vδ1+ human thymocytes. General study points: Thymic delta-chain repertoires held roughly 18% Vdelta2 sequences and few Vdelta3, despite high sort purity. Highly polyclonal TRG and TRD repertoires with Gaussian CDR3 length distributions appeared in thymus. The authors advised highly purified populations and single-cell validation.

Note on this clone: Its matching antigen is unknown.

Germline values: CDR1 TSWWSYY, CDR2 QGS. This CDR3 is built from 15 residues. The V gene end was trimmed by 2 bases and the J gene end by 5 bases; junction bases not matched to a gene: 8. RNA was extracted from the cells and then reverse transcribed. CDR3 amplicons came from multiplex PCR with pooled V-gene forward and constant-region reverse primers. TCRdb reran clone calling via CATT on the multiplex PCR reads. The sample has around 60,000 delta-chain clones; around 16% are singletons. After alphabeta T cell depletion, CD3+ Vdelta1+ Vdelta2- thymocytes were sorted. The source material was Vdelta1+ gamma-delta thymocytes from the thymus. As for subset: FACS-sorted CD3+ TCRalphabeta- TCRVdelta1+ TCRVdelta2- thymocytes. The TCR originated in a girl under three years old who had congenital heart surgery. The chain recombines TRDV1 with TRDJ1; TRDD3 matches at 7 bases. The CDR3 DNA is TGTGCTCTTGGGGAATGGGATACAGGACGTGATAAACTCATCTTT. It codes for CALGEWDTGRDKLIF.